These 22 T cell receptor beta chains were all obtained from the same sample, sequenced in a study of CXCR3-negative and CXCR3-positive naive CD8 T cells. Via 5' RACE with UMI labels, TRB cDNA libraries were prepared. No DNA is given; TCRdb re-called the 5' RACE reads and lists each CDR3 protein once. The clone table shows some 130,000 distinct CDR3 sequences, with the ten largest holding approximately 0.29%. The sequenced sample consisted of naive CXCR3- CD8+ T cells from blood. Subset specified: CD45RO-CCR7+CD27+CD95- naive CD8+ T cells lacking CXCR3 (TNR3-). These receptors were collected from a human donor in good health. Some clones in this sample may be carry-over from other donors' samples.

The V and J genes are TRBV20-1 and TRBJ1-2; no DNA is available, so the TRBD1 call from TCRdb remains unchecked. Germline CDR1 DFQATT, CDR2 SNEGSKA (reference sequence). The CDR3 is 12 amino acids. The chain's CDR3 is CSARTGEDGYTF.

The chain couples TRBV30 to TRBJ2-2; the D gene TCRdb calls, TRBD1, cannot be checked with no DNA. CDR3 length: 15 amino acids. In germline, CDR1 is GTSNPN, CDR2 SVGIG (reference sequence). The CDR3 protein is CAWRQGATNTGELFF.

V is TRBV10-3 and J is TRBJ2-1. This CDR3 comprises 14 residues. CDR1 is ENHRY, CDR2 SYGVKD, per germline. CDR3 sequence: CAISEKGRGNEQFF.

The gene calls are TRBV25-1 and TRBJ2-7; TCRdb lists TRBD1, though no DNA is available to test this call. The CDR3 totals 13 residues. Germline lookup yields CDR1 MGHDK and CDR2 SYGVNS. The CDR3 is CASSDTGSYEQYF.

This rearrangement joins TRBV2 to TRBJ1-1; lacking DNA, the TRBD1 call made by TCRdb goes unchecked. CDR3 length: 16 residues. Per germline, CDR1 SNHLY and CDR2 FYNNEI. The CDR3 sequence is CASSDGTGVMNTEAFF.

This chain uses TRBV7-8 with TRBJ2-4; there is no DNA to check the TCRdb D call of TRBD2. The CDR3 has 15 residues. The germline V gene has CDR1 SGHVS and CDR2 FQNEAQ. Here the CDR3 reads CASSLLAEDKNIQYF.

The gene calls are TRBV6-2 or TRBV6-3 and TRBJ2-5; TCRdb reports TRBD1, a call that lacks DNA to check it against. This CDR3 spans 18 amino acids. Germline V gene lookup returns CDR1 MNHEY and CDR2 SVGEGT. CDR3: CASSYPDKATGPWETQYF.

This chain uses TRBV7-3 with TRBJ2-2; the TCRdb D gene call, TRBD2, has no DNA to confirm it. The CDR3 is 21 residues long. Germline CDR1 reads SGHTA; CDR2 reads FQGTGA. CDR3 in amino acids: CASSLNPGLAENTLHLGELFF.

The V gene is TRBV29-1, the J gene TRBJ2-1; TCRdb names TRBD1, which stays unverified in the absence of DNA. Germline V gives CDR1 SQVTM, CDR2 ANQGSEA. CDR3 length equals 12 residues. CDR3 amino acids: CSGTGSYNEQFF.

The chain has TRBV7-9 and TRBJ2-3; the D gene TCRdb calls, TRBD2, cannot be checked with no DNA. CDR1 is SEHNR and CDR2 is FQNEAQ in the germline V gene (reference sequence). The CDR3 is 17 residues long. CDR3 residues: CASSLSAGVVGLDTQYF.

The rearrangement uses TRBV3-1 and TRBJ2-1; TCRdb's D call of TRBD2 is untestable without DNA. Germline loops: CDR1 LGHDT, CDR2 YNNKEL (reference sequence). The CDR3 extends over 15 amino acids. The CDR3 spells CASSGRDYPTNEQFF.

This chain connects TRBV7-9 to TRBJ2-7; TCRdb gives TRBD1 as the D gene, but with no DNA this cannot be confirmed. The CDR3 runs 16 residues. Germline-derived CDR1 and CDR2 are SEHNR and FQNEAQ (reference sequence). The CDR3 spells CASSLFLRGGPYEQYF.

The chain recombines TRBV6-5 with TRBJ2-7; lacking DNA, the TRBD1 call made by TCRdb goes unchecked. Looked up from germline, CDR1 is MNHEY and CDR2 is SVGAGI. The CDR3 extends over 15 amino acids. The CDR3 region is CASSYYGTGIYEQYF.

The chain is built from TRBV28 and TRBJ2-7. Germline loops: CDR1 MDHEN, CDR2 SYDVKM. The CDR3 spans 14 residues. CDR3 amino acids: CASSLGFRSYEQYF.

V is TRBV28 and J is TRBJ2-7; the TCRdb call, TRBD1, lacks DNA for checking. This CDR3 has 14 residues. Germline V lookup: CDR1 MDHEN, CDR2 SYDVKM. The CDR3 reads CASGLSGLTYEQYF.

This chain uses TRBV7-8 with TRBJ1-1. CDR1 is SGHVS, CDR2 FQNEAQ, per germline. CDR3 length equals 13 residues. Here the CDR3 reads CASSQGGDTEAFF.

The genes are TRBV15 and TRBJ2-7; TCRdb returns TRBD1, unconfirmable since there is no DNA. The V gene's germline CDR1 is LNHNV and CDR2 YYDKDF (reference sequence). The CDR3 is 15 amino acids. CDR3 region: CATSTRGPVTYEQYF.

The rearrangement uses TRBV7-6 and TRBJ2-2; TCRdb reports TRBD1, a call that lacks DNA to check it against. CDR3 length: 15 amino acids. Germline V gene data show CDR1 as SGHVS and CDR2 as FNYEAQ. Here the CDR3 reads CASSPGGQGAGELFF.

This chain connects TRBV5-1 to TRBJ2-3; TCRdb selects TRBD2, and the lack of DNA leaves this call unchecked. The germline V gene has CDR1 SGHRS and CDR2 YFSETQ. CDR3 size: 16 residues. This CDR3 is CASSSLSGASTDTQYF.

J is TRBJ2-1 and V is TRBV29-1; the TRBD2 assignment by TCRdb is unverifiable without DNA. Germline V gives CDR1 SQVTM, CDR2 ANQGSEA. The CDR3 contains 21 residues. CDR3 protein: CSGRVGLGQRMTSGGVNEQFF.

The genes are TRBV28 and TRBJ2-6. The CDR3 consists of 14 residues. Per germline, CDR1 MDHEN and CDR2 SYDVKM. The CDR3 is CASSPGFGANVLTF.

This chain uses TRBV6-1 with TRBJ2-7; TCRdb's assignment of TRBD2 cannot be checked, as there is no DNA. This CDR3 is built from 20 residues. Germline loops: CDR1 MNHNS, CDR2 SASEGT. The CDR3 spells CASSDAFRDSRPPPASEQYF.